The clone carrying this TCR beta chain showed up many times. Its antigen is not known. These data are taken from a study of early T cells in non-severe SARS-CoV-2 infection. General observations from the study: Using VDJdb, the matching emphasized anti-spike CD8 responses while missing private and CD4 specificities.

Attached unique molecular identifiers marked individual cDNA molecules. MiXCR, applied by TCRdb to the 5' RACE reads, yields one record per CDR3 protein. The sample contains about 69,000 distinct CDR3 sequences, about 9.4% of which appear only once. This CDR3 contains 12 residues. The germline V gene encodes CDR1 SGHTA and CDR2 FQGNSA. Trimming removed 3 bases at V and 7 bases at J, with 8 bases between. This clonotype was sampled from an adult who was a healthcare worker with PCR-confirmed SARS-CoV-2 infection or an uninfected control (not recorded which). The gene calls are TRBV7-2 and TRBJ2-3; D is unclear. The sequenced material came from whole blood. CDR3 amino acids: CASSFDEHTQYF. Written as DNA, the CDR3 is TGTGCCAGCAGCTTCGACGAACATACGCAGTATTTT.